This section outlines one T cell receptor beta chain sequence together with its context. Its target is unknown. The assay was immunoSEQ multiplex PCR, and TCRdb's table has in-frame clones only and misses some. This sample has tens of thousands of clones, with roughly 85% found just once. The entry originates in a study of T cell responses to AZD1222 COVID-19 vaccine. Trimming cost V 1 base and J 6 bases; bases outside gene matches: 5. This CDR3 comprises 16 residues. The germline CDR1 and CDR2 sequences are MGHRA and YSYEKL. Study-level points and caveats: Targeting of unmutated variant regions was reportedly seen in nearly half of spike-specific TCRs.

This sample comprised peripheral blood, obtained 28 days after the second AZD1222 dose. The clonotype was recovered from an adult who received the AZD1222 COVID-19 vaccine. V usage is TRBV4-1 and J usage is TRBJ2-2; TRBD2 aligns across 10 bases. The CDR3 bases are TGCGCCAGCAGCCAAGTGGGGACTAGCGTATCCGGGGAGCTGTTTTTT. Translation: CASSQVGTSVSGELFF.